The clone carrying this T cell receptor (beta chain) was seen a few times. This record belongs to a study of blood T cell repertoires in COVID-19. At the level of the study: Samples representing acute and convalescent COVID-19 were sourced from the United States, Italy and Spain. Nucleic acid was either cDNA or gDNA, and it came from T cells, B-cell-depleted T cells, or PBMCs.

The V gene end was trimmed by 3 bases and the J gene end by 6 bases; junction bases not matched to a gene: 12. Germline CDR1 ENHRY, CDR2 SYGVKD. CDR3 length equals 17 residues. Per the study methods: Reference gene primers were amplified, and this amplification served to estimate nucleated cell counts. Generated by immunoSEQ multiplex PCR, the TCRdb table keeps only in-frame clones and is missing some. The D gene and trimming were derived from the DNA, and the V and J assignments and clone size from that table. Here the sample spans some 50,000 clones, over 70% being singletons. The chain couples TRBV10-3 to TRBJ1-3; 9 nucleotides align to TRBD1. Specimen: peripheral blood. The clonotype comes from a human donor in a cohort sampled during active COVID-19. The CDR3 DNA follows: TGTGCCATCAGTGATTATCGGGACAGGGAATTCGTAAACACCATATATTTT. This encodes CAISDYRDREFVNTIYF.